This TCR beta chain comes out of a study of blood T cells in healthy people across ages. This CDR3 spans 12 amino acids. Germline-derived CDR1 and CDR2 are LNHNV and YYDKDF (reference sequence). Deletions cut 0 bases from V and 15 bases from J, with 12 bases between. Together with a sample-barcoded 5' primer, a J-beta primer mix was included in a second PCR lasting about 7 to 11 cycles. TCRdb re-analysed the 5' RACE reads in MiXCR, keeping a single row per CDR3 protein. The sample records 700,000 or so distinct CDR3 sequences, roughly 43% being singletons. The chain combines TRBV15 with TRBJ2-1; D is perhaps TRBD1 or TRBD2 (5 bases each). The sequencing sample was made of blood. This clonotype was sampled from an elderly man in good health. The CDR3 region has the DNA TGTGCCACCAGCAGAGATCGGGGCGTTGTGTTCTTC. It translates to CATSRDRGVVFF.